This T cell receptor beta chain was captured by sequencing in a study of vaccination and CD4 T cells after COVID-19. In germline, CDR1 is MRHNA, CDR2 SNTAGT. The CDR3 sequence is 14 residues long. Trimming removed 5 bases from V and 7 bases from J, with 12 bases in between. Treatment reported: approximately 9-day PBMC culture with coronavirus spike peptide pools or control peptides (ViraFEST assay). With the Oncomine TCR Beta short-read assay, DNA from cultured CD4+ T cells was sequenced. MiXCR, run by TCRdb on the PCR reads, gives a single entry per CDR3 protein. The table has some 15,000 distinct CDR3 sequences, about 48% seen once. This clonotype was counted only a few times. As yet, its antigen is unknown.

J is TRBJ1-6 and V is TRBV6-4; D remains unclear. The receptor was derived from a human donor who had recovered from COVID-19. Sequencing was performed on CD4+ T cells from blood, cultured in vitro, taken before SARS-CoV-2 vaccination. The CDR3 DNA sequence: TGTGCCAGCAGTACCGGGGAGGCGAATTCACCCCTCCACTTT. Translated: CASSTGEANSPLHF.